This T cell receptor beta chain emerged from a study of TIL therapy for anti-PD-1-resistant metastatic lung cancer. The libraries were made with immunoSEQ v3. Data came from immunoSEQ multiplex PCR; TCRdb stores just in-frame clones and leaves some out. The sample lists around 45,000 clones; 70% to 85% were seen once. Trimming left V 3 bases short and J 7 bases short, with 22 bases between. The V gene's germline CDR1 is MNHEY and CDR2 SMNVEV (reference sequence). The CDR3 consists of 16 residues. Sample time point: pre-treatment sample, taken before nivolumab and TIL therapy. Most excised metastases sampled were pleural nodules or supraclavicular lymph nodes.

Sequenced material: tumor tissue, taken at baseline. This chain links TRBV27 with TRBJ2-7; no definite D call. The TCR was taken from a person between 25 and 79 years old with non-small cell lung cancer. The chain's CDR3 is CASSFRAPRQDREQYF. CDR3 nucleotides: TGTGCCAGCAGTTTCCGCGCCCCCCGCCAGGATCGAGAGCAGTACTTC.